This T cell receptor beta chain was profiled in a study of Graves' ophthalmopathy and Graves' hyperthyroidism. A remark on this clonotype: A much larger clone differs by one base, so this may be a read error.

RNA transcripts provided the template for amplifying TCR beta CDR3 regions. Second-round multiplex PCR came after a first-round RT-PCR that employed HTBI primers. TCRdb called the multiplex PCR reads again in MiXCR, with one record for every CDR3 protein. The profile covers 350,000 to 450,000 distinct CDR3 sequences, with roughly 21% appearing a single time and approximately 3.2% taken by the ten largest. This clonotype originated in a woman aged 18-29 years with stable Graves' hyperthyroidism. The sample comprised peripheral blood.

The CDR3 spells CASSYSNSNTEAFF. The CDR3 DNA sequence: TGTGCCAGCAGTTACTCGAACTCGAACACTGAAGCTTTCTTT. The V gene is TRBV6-5, the J gene TRBJ1-1; D uncertain. Trimming cost V 0 bases and J 1 base, with 6 bases left between them. CDR3 length equals 14 residues. Germline V gives CDR1 MNHEY, CDR2 SVGAGI.